This is a list of T cell receptor beta chains from one sample in a study of shared clonotypes between healthy human individuals. TCRdb's table, derived via immunoSEQ multiplex PCR, lists solely in-frame clones and lacks some. The table has around 1.6 million clones, 95% to 99% seen once. Specimen: naive CD4+ T cells sorted from blood. The source is a man aged 25 to 40 in good health. The CDR3 runs from the conserved cysteine through the conserved F or W. The D gene is left open where the match is weak. A row's size may be missing; if present it is once, few, many or a size class.

CAIRRGQDNYGYTF,TGTGCCATCAGGAGGGGACAGGATAACTATGGCTACACCTTC,TRBD1,TRBJ1-2,NA,TRBV10-3
CASSELRTTYGYTF,TGTGCCAGCAGTGAACTACGGACGACGTATGGCTACACCTTC,NA,TRBJ1-2,NA,TRBV6-1
CASSQRQDTIRYGYTF,TGCGCCAGCAGCCAACGCCAGGACACTATTCGGTATGGCTACACCTTC,NA,TRBJ1-2,NA,TRBV4-1
CASSVAVRDLGYSYNEQFF,TGTGCCAGCAGCGTAGCTGTGCGGGACCTAGGATACTCCTACAATGAGCAGTTCTTC,NA,TRBJ2-1,once,TRBV9
CASSDPDRGRYEQYF,TGTGCCAGCAGTGATCCCGACAGGGGAAGATACGAGCAGTACTTC,TRBD1,TRBJ2-7,NA,TRBV6-1
CASRGDPGAYEQYF,TGTGCCAGCAGGGGGGACCCTGGGGCCTACGAGCAGTACTTC,NA,TRBJ2-7,NA,TRBV2
CASSPLPGLGSGANVLTF,TGCGCCAGCAGCCCCTTACCGGGTTTAGGCTCTGGGGCCAACGTCCTGACTTTC,NA,TRBJ2-6,NA,TRBV4-1
CASSVDFRQGASEAFF,TGTGCCAGCAGCGTAGATTTCAGGCAGGGGGCCTCTGAAGCTTTCTTT,TRBD1,TRBJ1-1,NA,TRBV9
CASRANRGRLDEQYF,TGTGCCAGCAGAGCTAACAGGGGGCGCCTGGACGAGCAGTACTTC,TRBD1,TRBJ2-7,NA,TRBV25-1
CASSGTPGGEKLFF,TGTGCCAGCAGCGGGACCCCCGGTGGAGAAAAACTGTTTTTT,NA,TRBJ1-4,once,TRBV2
CASSPPGGDESYNEQFF,TGTGCCAGCAGCCCCCCAGGCGGGGACGAATCTTACAATGAGCAGTTCTTC,NA,TRBJ2-1,NA,TRBV5-4
CASSPLGQGRETQYF,TGTGCCAGCAGTCCACTAGGACAGGGTAGGGAGACCCAGTACTTC,TRBD1,TRBJ2-5,NA,TRBV28
CASSLEGSGNTDTQYF,TGTGCCAGCAGCTTAGAAGGTAGCGGAAACACAGATACGCAGTATTTT,NA,TRBJ2-3,NA,TRBV11-2
CASSLAMVAGGTDTQYF,TGTGCCAGCAGCTTGGCCATGGTAGCGGGAGGTACAGATACGCAGTATTTT,TRBD2,TRBJ2-3,NA,TRBV5-4
CAWSVLQGRRGTGELFF,TGTGCCTGGAGTGTACTTCAAGGGCGCCGAGGCACCGGGGAGCTGTTTTTT,NA,TRBJ2-2,NA,TRBV30
CASSERTGTQETQYF,TGCGCCAGCAGTGAGAGGACAGGGACACAAGAGACCCAGTACTTC,TRBD1,TRBJ2-5,NA,TRBV10-1
CASSFPTSGKTDTQYF,TGCGCCAGCAGCTTCCCGACTAGCGGGAAGACAGATACGCAGTATTTT,TRBD2,TRBJ2-3,NA,TRBV5-1
CASSLSAPGSLPQHF,TGTGCCAGCAGTTTATCGGCACCAGGGTCGTTGCCCCAGCATTTT,NA,TRBJ1-5,NA,TRBV27
CASSSGSHYNEQFF,TGTGCCAGCAGCTCGGGGAGTCACTACAATGAGCAGTTCTTC,NA,TRBJ2-1,NA,TRBV7-9
CASRGKRGRGINQPQHF,TGTGCCAGCCGCGGCAAGAGGGGGCGAGGGATCAATCAGCCCCAGCATTTT,NA,TRBJ1-5,NA,TRBV21-1
CASSEGRTISNYGYTF,TGTGCCAGCAGTGAAGGACGAACTATTTCTAACTATGGCTACACCTTC,NA,TRBJ1-2,NA,TRBV6-1
CASSAGLAYYEQYF,TGTGCCAGCAGCGCTGGACTAGCCTACTACGAGCAGTACTTC,TRBD2,TRBJ2-7,NA,TRBV9
CASSLRDSSYEQYF,TGTGCCAGCAGCCTCCGGGACAGCTCCTACGAGCAGTACTTC,TRBD1,TRBJ2-7,NA,TRBV11-2
CASRKQGRVGGELFF,TGCGCCAGCAGAAAACAGGGAAGGGTCGGCGGGGAGCTGTTTTTT,NA,TRBJ2-2,NA,TRBV10-2
CASSFRGDLTGELFF,TGCGCCAGCAGCTTCAGGGGGGACCTCACCGGGGAGCTGTTTTTT,NA,TRBJ2-2,once,TRBV5-1
CASSVYPGVNEAFF,TGCGCCAGCAGCGTATACCCGGGGGTGAATGAAGCTTTCTTT,NA,TRBJ1-1,NA,TRBV5-1
CAISLNAGTAYEQYF,TGTGCCATCAGCCTTAACGCCGGGACAGCATACGAGCAGTACTTC,TRBD1,TRBJ2-7,NA,TRBV10-3
CASSTLDRRTIYF,TGTGCCAGCAGTACCCTTGACAGGAGGACCATATATTTT,NA,TRBJ1-3,once,TRBV27
CASSLKQGHEQYF,TGTGCCAGCAGCTTGAAGCAGGGCCACGAGCAGTACTTC,NA,TRBJ2-7,NA,TRBV5-4
CASSLELAGGNEQFF,TGTGCCAGCAGCTTGGAACTAGCGGGAGGCAATGAGCAGTTCTTC,TRBD2,TRBJ2-1,NA,TRBV5-4
CASSPRDFQYNEQFF,TGTGCCAGCTCACCTCGGGACTTCCAATACAATGAGCAGTTCTTC,NA,TRBJ2-1,NA,TRBV18
CASRPGLAGNQETQYF,TGTGCCAGCAGACCGGGACTAGCGGGAAACCAAGAGACCCAGTACTTC,TRBD2,TRBJ2-5,once,TRBV7-2
CASSTGPNRVREQFF,TGTGCCAGCAGCACAGGGCCCAATCGAGTCCGTGAGCAGTTCTTC,NA,TRBJ2-1,NA,TRBV7-6
CASSAGGLSSTKNIQYF,TGTGCCAGCAGCGCAGGGGGACTGAGTAGCACCAAAAACATTCAGTACTTC,NA,TRBJ2-4,NA,TRBV11-2
CASSRDHGGGYTF,TGTGCCAGCAGCCGCGACCATGGTGGTGGCTACACCTTC,NA,TRBJ1-2,NA,TRBV6-6
CASSQTKGSQNTGELFF,TGTGCCAGCAGCCAAACCAAGGGATCTCAGAACACCGGGGAGCTGTTTTTT,NA,TRBJ2-2,NA,TRBV14
CASSQEREGRPTYLRSYNEQFF,TGTGCCAGCAGCCAAGAGCGGGAGGGACGCCCTACCTACCTCCGCTCCTACAATGAGCAGTTCTTC,TRBD2,TRBJ2-1,NA,TRBV14
CASSFTAVTEAFF,TGTGCCAGCAGTTTCACAGCCGTTACTGAAGCTTTCTTT,NA,TRBJ1-1,NA,TRBV27
CASKNRGTVTGELFF,TGTGCCAGTAAGAACAGGGGAACGGTCACCGGGGAGCTGTTTTTT,TRBD1,TRBJ2-2,once,TRBV19
CASSDRGSGGYEQYF,TGTGCCAGCAGTGATCGGGGAAGTGGTGGCTACGAGCAGTACTTC,NA,TRBJ2-7,NA,TRBV2
CAWSASGRGTQYF,TGTGCCTGGAGTGCTAGCGGGAGAGGTACGCAGTATTTT,TRBD2,TRBJ2-3,NA,TRBV30
CAISESIVKDSDYGYTF,TGTGCCATCAGTGAGTCTATCGTTAAGGACAGCGACTATGGCTACACCTTC,NA,TRBJ1-2,NA,TRBV10-3
CASSPPLTGVNEQFF,TGTGCCAGCTCACCACCGCTGACAGGGGTCAATGAGCAGTTCTTC,TRBD1,TRBJ2-1,NA,TRBV18
CASSTRTGGAPTF,TGTGCCAGTAGTACCAGGACAGGGGGCGCCCCCACCTTC,TRBD1,TRBJ1-2,NA,TRBV19
CASSFGGQPNQPQHF,TGCGCCAGCAGCTTCGGGGGACAGCCCAATCAGCCCCAGCATTTT,TRBD1,TRBJ1-5,NA,TRBV5-1
CASSILDRFTEAFF,TGTGCCAGTAGTATTTTAGACAGGTTCACTGAAGCTTTCTTT,NA,TRBJ1-1,NA,TRBV19
CASSPPGETQYF,TGCGCCAGCAGCCCTCCGGGAGAGACCCAGTACTTC,NA,TRBJ2-5,NA,TRBV5-1
CASSNPDRRGYTF,TGTGCCAGTAGTAATCCCGACAGGCGAGGCTACACCTTC,NA,TRBJ1-2,NA,TRBV19
CASSFYLSLEADSYNEQFF,TGTGCCAGCAGCTTTTACCTCAGCCTGGAGGCGGACTCCTACAATGAGCAGTTCTTC,NA,TRBJ2-1,NA,TRBV7-9
CASSQLINQPQHF,TGCGCCAGCAGCCAACTTATTAATCAGCCCCAGCATTTT,NA,TRBJ1-5,NA,TRBV4-1
CASSQGDRGRNGYTF,TGCGCCAGCAGCCAAGGAGACAGGGGGCGGAATGGCTACACCTTC,TRBD1,TRBJ1-2,NA,TRBV4-3
CASGRRISNQPQHF,TGTGCCAGTGGCCGACGGATTAGCAATCAGCCCCAGCATTTT,NA,TRBJ1-5,NA,TRBV19
CASSASPVSYEQYF,TGTGCCAGCAGCGCCTCTCCAGTCTCCTACGAGCAGTACTTC,NA,TRBJ2-7,NA,TRBV9
CASSHTPGRKIPKGTQYF,TGCGCCAGCAGCCATACACCGGGACGGAAGATACCCAAAGGGACCCAGTACTTC,NA,TRBJ2-5,NA,TRBV4-1
CAWSVGPLAGSYNEQFF,TGTGCCTGGAGTGTAGGACCTCTAGCGGGATCCTACAATGAGCAGTTCTTC,TRBD2,TRBJ2-1,NA,TRBV30
CASSEGPNYGYTF,TGTGCCAGCAGTGAAGGGCCTAACTATGGCTACACCTTC,NA,TRBJ1-2,NA,TRBV2
CASSLWQGEGTQYF,TGTGCCAGCAGTTTATGGCAGGGGGAAGGTACGCAGTATTTT,TRBD1,TRBJ2-3,NA,TRBV28
CASSTRAGATDTQYF,TGTGCCAGCAGTACTCGGGCGGGGGCCACAGATACGCAGTATTTT,NA,TRBJ2-3,NA,TRBV6-5
CASSEGLAGASEQYF,TGTGCCAGCAGTGAAGGCTTAGCGGGAGCTTCAGAGCAGTACTTC,TRBD2,TRBJ2-7,NA,TRBV6-1
CSVRPSGRLSSYNEQFF,TGCAGCGTTCGGCCTAGCGGGAGGTTGAGCTCCTACAATGAGCAGTTCTTC,TRBD2,TRBJ2-1,NA,TRBV29-1